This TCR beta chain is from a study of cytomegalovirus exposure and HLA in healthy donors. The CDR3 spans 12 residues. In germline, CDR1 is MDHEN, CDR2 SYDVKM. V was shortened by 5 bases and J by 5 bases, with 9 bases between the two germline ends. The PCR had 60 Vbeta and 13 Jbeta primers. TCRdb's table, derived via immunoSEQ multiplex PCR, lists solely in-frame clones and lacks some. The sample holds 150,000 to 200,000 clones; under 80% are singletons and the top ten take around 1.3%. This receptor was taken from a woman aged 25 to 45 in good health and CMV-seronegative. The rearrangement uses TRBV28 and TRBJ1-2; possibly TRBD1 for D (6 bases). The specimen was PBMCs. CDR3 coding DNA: TGTGCCAGCAGTGACACAGGGTATGGCTACACCTTC. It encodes CASSDTGYGYTF.